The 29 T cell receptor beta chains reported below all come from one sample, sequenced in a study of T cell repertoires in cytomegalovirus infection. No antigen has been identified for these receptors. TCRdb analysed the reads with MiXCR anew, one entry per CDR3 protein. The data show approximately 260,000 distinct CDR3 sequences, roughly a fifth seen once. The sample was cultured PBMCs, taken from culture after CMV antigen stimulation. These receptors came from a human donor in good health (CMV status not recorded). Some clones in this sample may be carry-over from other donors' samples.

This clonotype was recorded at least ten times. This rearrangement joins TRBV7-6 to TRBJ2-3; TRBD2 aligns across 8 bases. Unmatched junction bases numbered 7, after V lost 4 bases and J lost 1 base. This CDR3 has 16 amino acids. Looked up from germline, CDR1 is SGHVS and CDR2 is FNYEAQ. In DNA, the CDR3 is TGTGCCAGCAGCTGGAAAGCGGGAGAGCGCACAGATACGCAGTATTTT. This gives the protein CASSWKAGERTDTQYF.

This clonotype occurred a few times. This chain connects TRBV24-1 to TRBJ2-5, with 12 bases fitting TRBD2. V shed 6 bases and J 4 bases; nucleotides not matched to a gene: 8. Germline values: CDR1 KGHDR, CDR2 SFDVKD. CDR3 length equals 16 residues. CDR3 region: CATSRTSGTGGETQYF. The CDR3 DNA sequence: TGTGCCACCAGTAGGACTAGCGGGACGGGGGGAGAGACCCAGTACTTC.

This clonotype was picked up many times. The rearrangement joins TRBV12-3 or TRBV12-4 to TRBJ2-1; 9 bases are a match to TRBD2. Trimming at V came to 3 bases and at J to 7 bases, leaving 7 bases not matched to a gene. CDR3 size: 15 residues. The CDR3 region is CASSFGAGGYNEQFF. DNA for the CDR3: TGTGCCAGCAGTTTTGGAGCGGGAGGATATAATGAGCAGTTCTTC.

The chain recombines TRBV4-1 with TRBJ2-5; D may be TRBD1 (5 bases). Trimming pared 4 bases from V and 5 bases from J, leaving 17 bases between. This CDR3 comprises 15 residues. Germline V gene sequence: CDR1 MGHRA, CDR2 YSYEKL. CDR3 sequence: CASSLQEDIIETQYF. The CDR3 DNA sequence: TGCGCCAGCAGCCTCCAAGAGGACATCATTGAGACCCAGTACTTC.

CDR3 bases: TGTGCCAGCAGCTTAGATGGGGGCAGACAGCCCCAGCATTTT. It yields the protein CASSLDGGRQPQHF. V gene TRBV7-8 combines with J gene TRBJ1-5, with a weak D call TRBD1 (6 bases). Germline CDR1 reads SGHVS; CDR2 reads FQNEAQ. Trimming removed 1 base from V and 7 bases from J, with 11 bases in between. The CDR3 is 14 amino acids.

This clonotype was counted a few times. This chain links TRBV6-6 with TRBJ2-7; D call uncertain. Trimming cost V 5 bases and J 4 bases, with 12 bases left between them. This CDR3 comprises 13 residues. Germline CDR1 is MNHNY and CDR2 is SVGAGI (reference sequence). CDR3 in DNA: TGTGCCAGCAGTCCCCATCCCAGATACGAGCAGTACTTC. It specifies CASSPHPRYEQYF.

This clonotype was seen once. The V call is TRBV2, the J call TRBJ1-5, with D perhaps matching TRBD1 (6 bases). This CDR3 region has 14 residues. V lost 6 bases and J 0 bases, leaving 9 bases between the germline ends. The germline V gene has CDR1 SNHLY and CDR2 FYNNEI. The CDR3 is CASRDSYSNQPQHF. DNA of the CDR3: TGTGCCAGCAGGGACAGCTATAGCAATCAGCCCCAGCATTTT.

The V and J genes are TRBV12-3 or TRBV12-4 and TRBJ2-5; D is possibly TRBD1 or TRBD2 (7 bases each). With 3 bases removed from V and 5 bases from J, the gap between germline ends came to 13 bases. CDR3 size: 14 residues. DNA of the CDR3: TGTGCCAGCAGTTTGCAGGGGGGGGCGGAGACCCAGTACTTC. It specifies CASSLQGGAETQYF.

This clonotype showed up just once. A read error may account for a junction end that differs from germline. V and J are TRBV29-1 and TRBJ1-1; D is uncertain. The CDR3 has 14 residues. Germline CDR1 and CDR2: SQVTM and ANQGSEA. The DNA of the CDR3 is TGCAGCGCTGAAGAAGGAGGCATGAACACTGAAGCTTTCTTT. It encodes CSAEEGGMNTEAFF.

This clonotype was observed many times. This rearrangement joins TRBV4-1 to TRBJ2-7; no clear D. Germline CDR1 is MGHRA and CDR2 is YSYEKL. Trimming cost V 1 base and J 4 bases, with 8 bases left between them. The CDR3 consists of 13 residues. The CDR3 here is CASSQAKGYEQYV. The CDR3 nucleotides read TGCGCCAGCAGCCAAGCGAAGGGTTACGAGCAGTACGTC.

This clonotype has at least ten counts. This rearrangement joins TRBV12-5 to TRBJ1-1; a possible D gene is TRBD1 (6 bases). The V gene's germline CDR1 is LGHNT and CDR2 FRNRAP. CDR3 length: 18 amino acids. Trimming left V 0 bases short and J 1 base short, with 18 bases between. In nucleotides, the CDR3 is TGTGCTAGTGGTTTGGTAAGCGCGAGTCAGGGGAAGAACACTGAAGCTTTCTTT. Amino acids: CASGLVSASQGKNTEAFF.

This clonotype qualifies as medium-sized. This CDR3 reads CASILSGTDTQYF. The CDR3 DNA is TGTGCCAGCATCCTGTCGGGCACAGATACGCAGTATTTT. This chain uses TRBV11-2 with TRBJ2-3; D unresolved. Deletions cut 7 bases from V and 1 base from J, with 9 bases between. The CDR3 has 13 residues. Germline CDR1 reads SGHAT; CDR2 reads FQNNGV. Looking up the rest from reference TRBV11-2 and TRBJ2-3 gives the full variable domain: EAGVAQSPRYKIIEKRQSVAFWCNPISGHATLYWYQQILGQGPKLLIQFQNNGVVDDSQLPKDRFSAERLKGVDSTLKIQPAKLEDSAVYLCASILSGTDTQYFGPGTRLTVL.

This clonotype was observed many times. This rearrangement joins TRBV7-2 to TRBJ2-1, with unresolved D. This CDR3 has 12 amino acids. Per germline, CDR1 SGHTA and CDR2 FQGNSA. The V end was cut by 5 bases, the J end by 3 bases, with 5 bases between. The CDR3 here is CASSPIYNEQFF. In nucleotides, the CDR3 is TGTGCCAGCAGCCCCATCTACAATGAGCAGTTCTTC. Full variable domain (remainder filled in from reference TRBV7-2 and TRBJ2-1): GAGVSQSPSNKVTEKGKDVELRCDPISGHTALYWYRQSLGQGLEFLIYFQGNSAPDKSGLPSDRFSAERTGGSVSTLTIQRTQQEDSAVYLCASSPIYNEQFFGPGTRLTVL.

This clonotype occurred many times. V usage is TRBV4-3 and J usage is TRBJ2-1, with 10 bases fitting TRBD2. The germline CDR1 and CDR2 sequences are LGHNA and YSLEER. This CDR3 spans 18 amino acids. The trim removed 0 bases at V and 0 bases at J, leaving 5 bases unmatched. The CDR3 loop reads CASSQETSGWGSYNEQFF. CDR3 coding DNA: TGCGCCAGCAGCCAAGAGACTAGCGGGTGGGGCTCCTACAATGAGCAGTTCTTC.

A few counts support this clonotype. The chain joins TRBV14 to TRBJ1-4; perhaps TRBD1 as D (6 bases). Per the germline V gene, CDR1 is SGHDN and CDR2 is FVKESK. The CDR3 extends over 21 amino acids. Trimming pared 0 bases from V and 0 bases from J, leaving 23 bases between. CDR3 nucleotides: TGTGCCAGCAGCCAAGATTCTACTCTACAGGGATGGTTTTCAACTAATGAAAAACTGTTTTTT. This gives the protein CASSQDSTLQGWFSTNEKLFF.

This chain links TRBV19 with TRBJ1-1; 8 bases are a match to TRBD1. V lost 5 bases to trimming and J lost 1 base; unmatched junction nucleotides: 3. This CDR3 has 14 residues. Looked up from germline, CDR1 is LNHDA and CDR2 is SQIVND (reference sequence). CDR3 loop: CASSQTGANTEAFF. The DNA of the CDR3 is TGTGCCAGTAGTCAGACAGGGGCGAACACTGAAGCTTTCTTT.

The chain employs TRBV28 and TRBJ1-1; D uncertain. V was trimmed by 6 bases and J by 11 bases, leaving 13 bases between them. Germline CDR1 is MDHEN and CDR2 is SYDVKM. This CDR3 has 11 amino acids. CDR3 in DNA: TGTGCCAGCAGCCGGACCTCGGCCGCTTTCTTT. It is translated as CASSRTSAAFF.

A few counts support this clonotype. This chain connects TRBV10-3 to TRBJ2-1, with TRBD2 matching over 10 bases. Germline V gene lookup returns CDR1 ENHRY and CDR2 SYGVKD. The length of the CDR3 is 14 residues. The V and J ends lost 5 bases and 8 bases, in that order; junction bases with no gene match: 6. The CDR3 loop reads CAISISGGFDEQFF. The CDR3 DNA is TGTGCCATCAGTATTAGCGGGGGGTTTGATGAGCAGTTCTTC.

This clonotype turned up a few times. The CDR3 reads CASSSSGEVIWDSRTDYGYTF. Written as DNA, the CDR3 is TGCGCCAGCAGCTCAAGTGGCGAAGTGATTTGGGACAGCCGAACCGACTATGGCTACACCTTC. The gene calls are TRBV4-1 and TRBJ1-2; 7 bases agree with TRBD1. The CDR3 totals 21 residues. CDR1 and CDR2 (germline): MGHRA, YSYEKL. The junction had 27 bases not matched to a gene; V was cut back by 5 bases and J by 3 bases.

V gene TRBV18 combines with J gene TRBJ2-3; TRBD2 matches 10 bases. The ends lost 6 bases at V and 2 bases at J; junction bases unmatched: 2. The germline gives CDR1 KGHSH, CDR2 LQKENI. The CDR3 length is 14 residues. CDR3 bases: TGTGCCAGCTCCGGGACTAGCGCCACAGATACGCAGTATTTT. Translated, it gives CASSGTSATDTQYF.

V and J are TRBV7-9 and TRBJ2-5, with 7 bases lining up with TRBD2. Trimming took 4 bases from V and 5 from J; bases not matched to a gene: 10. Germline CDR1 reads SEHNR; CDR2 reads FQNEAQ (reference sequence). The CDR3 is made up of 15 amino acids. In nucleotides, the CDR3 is TGTGCCAGCAGCTCCGGGACTAACTCACGGGAGACCCAGTACTTC. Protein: CASSSGTNSRETQYF.

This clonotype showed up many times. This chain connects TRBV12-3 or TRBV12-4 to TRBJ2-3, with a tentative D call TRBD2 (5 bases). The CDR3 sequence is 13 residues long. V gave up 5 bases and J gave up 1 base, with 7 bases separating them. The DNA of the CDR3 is TGTGCCAGCAGTAGCGGTCGCACAGATACGCAGTATTTT. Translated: CASSSGRTDTQYF.

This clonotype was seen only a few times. In nucleotides, the CDR3 is TGTGCCATCAGCGACAGCAGCAATCAGCCCCAGCATTTT. It translates to CAISDSSNQPQHF. The chain joins TRBV10-3 to TRBJ1-5, with D tentatively TRBD1 (5 bases). This CDR3 region has 13 residues. The V end lost 6 bases, the J end lost 1 base, and 7 bases lay between the germline ends. Germline values: CDR1 ENHRY, CDR2 SYGVKD.

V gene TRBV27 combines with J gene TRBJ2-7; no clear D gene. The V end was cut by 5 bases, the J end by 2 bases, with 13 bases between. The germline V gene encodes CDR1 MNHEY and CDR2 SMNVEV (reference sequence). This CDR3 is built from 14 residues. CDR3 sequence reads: CASSPTPLTYEQYF. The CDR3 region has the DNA TGTGCCAGCAGTCCGACCCCCCTCACCTACGAGCAGTACTTC.

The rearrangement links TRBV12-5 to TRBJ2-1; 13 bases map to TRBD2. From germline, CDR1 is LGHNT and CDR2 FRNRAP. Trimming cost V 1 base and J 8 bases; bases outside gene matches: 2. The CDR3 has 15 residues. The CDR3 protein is CASGLGTSGGHEQFF. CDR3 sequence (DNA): TGTGCTAGTGGTTTGGGGACTAGCGGGGGCCATGAGCAGTTCTTC.

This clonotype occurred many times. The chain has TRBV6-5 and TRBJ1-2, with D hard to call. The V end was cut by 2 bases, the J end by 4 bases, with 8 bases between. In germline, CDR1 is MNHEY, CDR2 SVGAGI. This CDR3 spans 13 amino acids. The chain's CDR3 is CASSYTDFYGYTF. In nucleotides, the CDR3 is TGTGCCAGCAGTTACACAGATTTCTATGGCTACACCTTC.

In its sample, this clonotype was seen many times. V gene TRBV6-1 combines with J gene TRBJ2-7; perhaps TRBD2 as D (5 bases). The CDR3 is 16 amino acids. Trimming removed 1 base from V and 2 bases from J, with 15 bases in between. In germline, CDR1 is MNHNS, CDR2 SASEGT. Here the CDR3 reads CASSEGNWRYTYEQYV. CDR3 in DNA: TGTGCCAGCAGTGAAGGAAACTGGAGGTACACCTACGAGCAGTACGTC.

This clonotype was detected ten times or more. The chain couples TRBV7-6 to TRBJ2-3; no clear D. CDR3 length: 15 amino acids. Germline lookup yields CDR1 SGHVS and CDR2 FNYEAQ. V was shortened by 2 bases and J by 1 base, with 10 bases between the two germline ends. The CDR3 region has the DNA TGTGCCAGCAGCTTATACGGGTTCGGCACAGATACGCAGTATTTT. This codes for CASSLYGFGTDTQYF.

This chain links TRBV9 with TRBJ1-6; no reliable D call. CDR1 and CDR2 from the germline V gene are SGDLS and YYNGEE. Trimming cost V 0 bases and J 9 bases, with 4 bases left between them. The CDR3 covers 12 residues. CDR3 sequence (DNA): TGTGCCAGCAGCGTAGTTGGTTCACCCCTCCACTTT. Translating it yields CASSVVGSPLHF.